This T cell receptor beta chain was recorded in a study of blood T cell repertoires in COVID-19. For the study at large: The United States, Italy and Spain supplied acute and convalescent COVID-19 samples. The analysed material was cDNA or gDNA that came from T cells, B-cell-depleted T cells, or PBMCs.

The CDR3 covers 16 residues. Germline CDR1 is MGHRA and CDR2 is YSYEKL. With V trimmed by 4 bases and J by 7 bases, 12 bases remained unmatched. The authors' processing: Cell counts per sample came from amplifying reference gene primers. Sequenced by immunoSEQ multiplex PCR; TCRdb stores in-frame clones only, minus some. That table gives V, J and clone size, and the DNA gave D and trimming. The data show about 210,000 clones, around 83% seen once. The sample was peripheral blood. This TCR came from a man aged 45 to 65 with active or convalescent COVID-19. This sequence joins TRBV4-1 and TRBJ1-5, with 8 bases matching TRBD1. The CDR3 region has the DNA TGCGCCAGCAGCCGAAATACAGGACAGGGCGGACAGCCCCAGCATTTT. Translated: CASSRNTGQGGQPQHF.